Each of the 17 T cell receptor beta chains below was sequenced from the same sample in a study of blood T cells in healthy people across ages. PCR was performed a second time for about 7 to 12 cycles using a sample-barcoded 5' primer and a J-beta primer mix. Each CDR3 protein gets one entry after TCRdb re-called the 5' RACE reads with MiXCR. The table has about 1.5 million distinct CDR3 sequences, approximately 42% seen once. The sample consisted of blood. The receptors shown here come from a woman younger than 35 in good health.

Only one count was recorded for this clonotype. This chain connects TRBV20-1 to TRBJ2-3; the match to TRBD2 covers 7 bases. In germline, CDR1 is DFQATT, CDR2 SNEGSKA (reference sequence). The V segment lost 6 bases and the J segment 2 bases; nucleotides outside the gene matches: 14. The CDR3 is made up of 16 amino acids. The DNA of the CDR3 is TGCAGTGCCGTACGCTGGGGGGGAGCCTTCACAGATACGCAGTATTTT. Translation gives CSAVRWGGAFTDTQYF.

This clonotype occurred a few times. V usage is TRBV18 and J usage is TRBJ2-7, with 9 bases aligning to TRBD2. V trimming: 1 base; J trimming: 6 bases; junction bases outside the gene matches: 7. Germline V gene lookup returns CDR1 KGHSH and CDR2 LQKENI. The length of the CDR3 is 15 residues. In DNA, the CDR3 is TGTGCCAGCTCACCACTCTCTAGCGGGACTCGCGAGCAGTACTTC. Protein: CASSPLSSGTREQYF. Full variable domain (missing parts from reference TRBV18 and TRBJ2-7): NAGVMQNPRHLVRRRGQEARLRCSPMKGHSHVYWYRQLPEEGLKFMVYLQKENIIDESGMPKERFSAEFPKEGPSILRIQQVVRGDSAAYFCASSPLSSGTREQYFGPGTRLTVT.

Only a few counts were recorded for this clonotype. This chain links TRBV28 with TRBJ2-1; possibly TRBD2 for D (6 bases). V shed 5 bases and J shed 7 bases, with 21 bases lying between them. The length of the CDR3 is 16 residues. Germline assignment: CDR1 MDHEN and CDR2 SYDVKM. Here the CDR3 reads CASSGEGRAGPNEQFF. CDR3 sequence (DNA): TGTGCCAGCAGTGGAGAGGGACGAGCGGGCCCAAATGAGCAGTTCTTC. The full variable domain, its missing parts supplied by reference TRBV28 and TRBJ2-1, is DVKVTQSSRYLVKRTGEKVFLECVQDMDHENMFWYRQDPGLGLRLIYFSYDVKMKEKGDIPEGYSVSREKKERFSLILESASTNQTSMYLCASSGEGRAGPNEQFFGPGTRLTVL.

This clonotype has only a few counts. The rearrangement joins TRBV4-3 to TRBJ2-5, with TRBD2 matching over 10 bases. The V segment lost 0 bases and the J segment 9 bases; nucleotides outside the gene matches: 7. From germline, CDR1 is LGHNA and CDR2 YSLEER. CDR3 size: 15 residues. CDR3 residues: CASSQDLSSGGPQYF. As DNA, the CDR3 is TGCGCCAGCAGCCAAGATCTCTCTAGCGGGGGCCCCCAGTACTTC.

This clonotype was seen a few times. V is TRBV20-1 and J is TRBJ1-1; no definite D call. CDR1 and CDR2 (germline): DFQATT, SNEGSKA (reference sequence). The CDR3 length is 12 residues. Between the trimmed V and J ends, which lost 6 bases and 1 base, there was a span of 9 bases. The CDR3 loop is CSAPPGNTEAFF. The CDR3, as DNA: TGCAGTGCGCCGCCCGGGAACACTGAAGCTTTCTTT.

This clonotype has a single count. V gene TRBV30 combines with J gene TRBJ2-3, with D possibly being TRBD1 or TRBD2 (5 bases each). V lost 0 bases to trimming and J lost 5 bases, with 12 bases between them. This CDR3 has 14 amino acids. Germline V CDR1 and CDR2: GTSNPN, SVGIG (reference sequence). CDR3 sequence: CAWSVGFGGDTQYF. In nucleotides, the CDR3 is TGTGCCTGGAGTGTAGGGTTTGGGGGAGATACGCAGTATTTT.

V and J are TRBV6-1 and TRBJ1-2; D not certain. The germline V gene encodes CDR1 MNHNS and CDR2 SASEGT. The germline V and J ends were trimmed by 7 bases and 4 bases, with 34 bases remaining between them. The CDR3 runs 20 residues. DNA of the CDR3: TGTGCCAGCATGTCGGGCTATCCGGGCGCGCGGTTTAGTGTAACCTATGGCTACACCTTC. Protein product: CASMSGYPGARFSVTYGYTF.

There are a few counts of this clonotype. The rearrangement joins TRBV11-2 to TRBJ2-5, with D perhaps TRBD2 (6 bases). The CDR3 loop spans 14 amino acids. The V and J ends lost 7 bases and 4 bases respectively, with 16 bases between them. The germline V gene encodes CDR1 SGHAT and CDR2 FQNNGV. The CDR3, as DNA: TGTGCCAGCATCCCTCCCGGGAGCTTAGAGACCCAGTACTTC. It translates to CASIPPGSLETQYF.

The chain couples TRBV20-1 to TRBJ1-2; D is uncertain. CDR1 and CDR2 (germline): DFQATT, SNEGSKA (reference sequence). Between the trimmed V and J ends, which lost 1 base and 8 bases, there was a span of 8 bases. The CDR3 is made up of 11 amino acids. Written as DNA, the CDR3 is TGCAGTGCTAGAGCTTTCTGGGGCTACACCTTC. As protein: CSARAFWGYTF.

The rearrangement links TRBV12-3 or TRBV12-4 to TRBJ2-3, with 7 bases that match TRBD2. The CDR3 contains 16 residues. J lost 0 bases, V lost 5 bases, and 8 bases had no gene match. The CDR3 DNA follows: TGTGCCAGCAGTGATCAGCGGGGACCGAGCACAGATACGCAGTATTTT. Protein product: CASSDQRGPSTDTQYF.

The chain joins TRBV6-2 or TRBV6-3 to TRBJ1-2; 9 bases agree with TRBD1. Looked up from germline, CDR1 is MNHEY and CDR2 is SVGEGT. The CDR3 length is 15 residues. J lost 2 bases, V lost 7 bases, and 8 bases had no gene match. The CDR3 reads CASNVAGTGNYGYTF. Written as DNA, the CDR3 is TGTGCCAGCAACGTCGCCGGGACAGGGAACTATGGCTACACCTTC.

This CDR3 reads CASSPFGRTTDTQYF. CDR3 DNA sequence: TGTGCCAGCTCACCATTTGGGCGGACCACAGATACGCAGTATTTT. The rearrangement links TRBV18 to TRBJ2-3; unclear D gene. Germline loops: CDR1 KGHSH, CDR2 LQKENI. The CDR3 runs 15 residues. Deletions cut 2 bases from V and 2 bases from J, with 11 bases between.

This clonotype was recorded a few times. The CDR3 is CSARDPMVTSNSPLHF. The CDR3 nucleotides read TGCAGTGCTAGAGACCCAATGGTCACAAGTAATTCACCCCTCCACTTT. The J gene is TRBJ1-6, the V gene TRBV20-1, with D unresolved. CDR3 length: 16 amino acids. Per the germline V gene, CDR1 is DFQATT and CDR2 is SNEGSKA (reference sequence). Between the trimmed V and J ends, which lost 0 bases and 6 bases, there was a span of 15 bases.

The V and J genes are TRBV4-1 and TRBJ2-7, with 9 bases fitting TRBD1. The V gene end was trimmed by 0 bases and the J gene end by 1 base; junction bases not matched to a gene: 1. CDR3 size: 15 residues. Germline V gene lookup returns CDR1 MGHRA and CDR2 YSYEKL. The CDR3 reads CASSQEQGASYEQYF. For the CDR3, the DNA is TGCGCCAGCAGCCAAGAACAGGGGGCTTCCTACGAGCAGTACTTC.

This clonotype was counted between two and nine times. This chain links TRBV7-9 with TRBJ2-1; TRBD2 matches 7 bases. After removal of 3 bases from V and 0 bases from J, the junction contained 8 bases not matched to a gene. The length of the CDR3 is 17 residues. Per the germline V gene, CDR1 is SEHNR and CDR2 is FQNEAQ (reference sequence). The CDR3: CASSLSPLADSYNEQFF. The DNA of the CDR3 is TGTGCCAGCAGCTTGTCCCCTCTAGCGGACTCCTACAATGAGCAGTTCTTC.

The chain couples TRBV7-8 to TRBJ1-5; D possibly corresponds to TRBD1 (5 bases). V shed 4 bases and J shed 4 bases, with 11 bases lying between them. Germline V CDR1 and CDR2: SGHVS, FQNEAQ. The CDR3 contains 14 residues. The CDR3 protein is CASSSYRQNQPQHF. CDR3 in DNA: TGTGCCAGCAGCTCGTACAGGCAGAATCAGCCCCAGCATTTT.

The rearrangement links TRBV6-5 to TRBJ1-1; D call uncertain. This CDR3 comprises 14 residues. CDR1 is MNHEY, CDR2 SVGAGI, per germline. Trimming shortened V by 5 bases and J by 6 bases, and 16 bases separated the two germline ends. The DNA of the CDR3 is TGTGCCAGCAGTCCCCCCGTGAGGAGGTCTGAAGCTTTCTTT. Its translation: CASSPPVRRSEAFF.